Presented here are 19 T cell receptor beta chains from one specimen sequenced in a study of blood T cell repertoires in COVID-19. Libraries were prepared by immunoSEQ multiplex PCR; TCRdb keeps only in-frame clonotypes and omits some of them. This sample carries more than 95,000 clones, about 87% of them seen once, and the ten largest clones take roughly 15%. The specimen sequenced was peripheral blood. These TCRs come from a man aged 50-60 years with acute or convalescent COVID-19.

This chain connects TRBV27 to TRBJ2-7, with D perhaps matching TRBD1 (5 bases). CDR3 size: 13 residues. Trimming pared 0 bases from V and 8 bases from J, leaving 11 bases between. From germline, CDR1 is MNHEY and CDR2 SMNVEV (reference sequence). CDR3 bases: TGTGCCAGCAGTTTATCCTACCCGGACAAGCAGTACTTC. It specifies CASSLSYPDKQYF.

The rearrangement links TRBV11-2 to TRBJ2-7; the match to TRBD1 covers 9 bases. CDR1 is SGHAT and CDR2 is FQNNGV in the germline V gene. Germline trimming cut 6 bases from V and 0 bases from J; bases unmatched to any gene: 9. This CDR3 is 16 amino acids long. CDR3 DNA sequence: TGTGCCAGCAGAGCAACCGGGACAGGGTTCTCCTACGAGCAGTACTTC. This translates into CASRATGTGFSYEQYF.

The chain carries TRBV5-1 and TRBJ2-1; TRBD2 agrees at 8 bases. Losses at the gene ends were 4 bases for V and 4 bases for J; bases not matched to a gene: 7. This CDR3 comprises 15 residues. CDR1 is SGHRS and CDR2 is YFSETQ in the germline V gene. The CDR3 DNA reads as TGCGCCAGCAGCAGCACTAGCGGACCATACAATGAGCAGTTCTTC. Translation: CASSSTSGPYNEQFF.

This chain connects TRBV7-6 to TRBJ1-4; D is perhaps TRBD1 (5 bases). V gave up 6 bases and J gave up 1 base, with 12 bases separating them. The CDR3 sequence is 15 residues long. Germline CDR1 is SGHVS and CDR2 is FNYEAQ. The CDR3 nucleotides are TGTGCCAGCAGGAGGCGACAGATAACTAATGAAAAACTGTTTTTT. The encoded protein is CASRRRQITNEKLFF.

J is TRBJ1-2 and V is TRBV27, with D hard to call. The germline V gene encodes CDR1 MNHEY and CDR2 SMNVEV (reference sequence). V lost 2 bases and J lost 9, with 19 bases in between. The CDR3 length is 15 residues. The CDR3 coding sequence is TGTGCCAGCAGTTTACGCCGGGCCCCGAGAGGGAGCTACACCTTC. Translated: CASSLRRAPRGSYTF.

In its sample, this clone was seen once. This chain uses TRBV28 with TRBJ1-5, with a tentative D call TRBD1 (6 bases). Trimming removed 3 bases from V and 6 bases from J, with 15 bases in between. CDR3 length: 15 amino acids. Germline V CDR1 and CDR2: MDHEN, SYDVKM. CDR3 protein: CASSLYREVGQPQHF. Written as DNA, the CDR3 is TGTGCCAGCAGTTTGTACAGGGAAGTTGGTCAGCCCCAGCATTTT.

The chain recombines TRBV5-1 with TRBJ2-1, with TRBD1 matching 7 bases. The germline V gene has CDR1 SGHRS and CDR2 YFSETQ. This CDR3 contains 15 residues. V shed 1 base, J shed 3 bases, and the junction held 4 bases outside the gene matches. CDR3 coding DNA: TGCGCCAGCAGCTTGTCTGGGGACAGCTACAATGAGCAGTTCTTC. Its protein is CASSLSGDSYNEQFF.

The V gene is TRBV4-1, the J gene TRBJ1-5, with 9 bases fitting TRBD1. V lost 0 bases and J lost 3; bases outside the gene matches: 9. The CDR3 length is 18 residues. The germline CDR1 and CDR2 sequences are MGHRA and YSYEKL. The CDR3 loop is CASSQEQQGAVNNQPQHF. In nucleotides, the CDR3 is TGCGCCAGCAGCCAAGAACAACAGGGGGCAGTCAACAATCAGCCCCAGCATTTT.

The rearrangement joins TRBV4-2 to TRBJ2-7; TRBD1 aligns across 7 bases. After removal of 1 base from V and 1 base from J, the junction contained 4 bases not matched to a gene. This CDR3 region has 15 residues. Germline loops: CDR1 LGHNA, CDR2 YNFKEQ. CDR3 coding DNA: TGTGCCAGCAGCCAAGTGGACAGGACGTCCTACGAGCAGTACTTC. Its translation is CASSQVDRTSYEQYF.

The genes are TRBV2 and TRBJ1-2; no clear D gene. The CDR3 is 14 amino acids. The germline V gene encodes CDR1 SNHLY and CDR2 FYNNEI. V lost 6 bases and J lost 5, with 16 bases in between. The CDR3 protein is CASSQRQTVYGYTF. The CDR3 nucleotides read TGTGCCAGCAGCCAGAGGCAGACCGTTTATGGCTACACCTTC.

This clone was counted a single time. The chain joins TRBV7-9 to TRBJ2-7; the D is unclear. The V end lost 5 bases, the J end lost 0 bases, and 14 bases lay between the germline ends. The germline CDR1 and CDR2 sequences are SEHNR and FQNEAQ (reference sequence). This CDR3 has 15 residues. DNA of the CDR3: TGTGCCAGCAGCGGTGGGTTGAGGAGCTCCTACGAGCAGTACTTC. It encodes CASSGGLRSSYEQYF.

The table lists this clone with a count of one. V gene TRBV29-1 combines with J gene TRBJ2-7; TRBD1 matches at 9 bases. Germline V gene data show CDR1 as SQVTM and CDR2 as ANQGSEA. After removal of 3 bases from V and 5 bases from J, the junction contained 11 bases not matched to a gene. The CDR3 has 15 amino acids. The CDR3: CSVDGFGTGFHEQYF. The CDR3 region has the DNA TGCAGCGTTGATGGTTTCGGGACAGGGTTCCACGAGCAGTACTTC.

The chain employs TRBV15 and TRBJ2-1; D perhaps matches TRBD2 (6 bases). CDR3 length equals 15 residues. Trimming left V 3 bases short and J 8 bases short, with 17 bases between. Germline-derived CDR1 and CDR2 are LNHNV and YYDKDF (reference sequence). The CDR3 reads CATSRGGMEGHEQFF. The CDR3, as DNA: TGTGCCACCAGCAGGGGCGGGATGGAGGGTCATGAGCAGTTCTTC.

This clone was seen a few times. The V gene is TRBV24-1, the J gene TRBJ2-1, with 10 nucleotides matching TRBD2. V shed 0 bases and J 7 bases; nucleotides not matched to a gene: 8. The CDR3 contains 17 residues. Germline V gene lookup returns CDR1 KGHDR and CDR2 SFDVKD. CDR3 residues: CATSDLRHSGRKNEQFF. CDR3 bases: TGTGCCACCAGTGATTTGCGTCATAGCGGGAGGAAGAATGAGCAGTTCTTC.

J is TRBJ2-3 and V is TRBV2, with a tentative D call TRBD2 (6 bases). Germline V gene lookup returns CDR1 SNHLY and CDR2 FYNNEI. Trimming left V 6 bases short and J 0 bases short, with 28 bases between. The CDR3 is 20 amino acids. This chain's CDR3 is CASSKRTTNFLTSSTDTQYF. CDR3 DNA: TGTGCCAGCAGCAAAAGGACTACCAACTTCCTGACTTCTAGCACAGATACGCAGTATTTT.

The chain links TRBV2 to TRBJ1-5, with D uncertain. The V gene's germline CDR1 is SNHLY and CDR2 FYNNEI. V lost 4 bases, J lost 3 bases, and 7 bases lay in between. The CDR3 loop spans 13 amino acids. In DNA, the CDR3 is TGTGCCAGCAGTGGGCAGGCCAATCAGCCCCAGCATTTT. The encoded protein is CASSGQANQPQHF.

The chain links TRBV11-2 to TRBJ2-3; D remains ambiguous. Deletions cut 2 bases from V and 0 bases from J, with 15 bases between. CDR3 length: 17 residues. Germline V CDR1 and CDR2: SGHAT, FQNNGV. CDR3 nucleotide sequence: TGTGCCAGCAGCTTATATCCAGGAATCACTAGCACAGATACGCAGTATTTT. Protein sequence: CASSLYPGITSTDTQYF.

This clone has a handful of counts. This chain joins TRBV6-5 and TRBJ2-7; 8 bases fit TRBD2. In germline, CDR1 is MNHEY, CDR2 SVGAGI. J lost 7 bases, V lost 7 bases, and 3 bases had no gene match. The CDR3 is 11 amino acids. CDR3 protein: CASNSGGEQYF. Here the CDR3 DNA reads TGTGCCAGCAACTCGGGGGGGGAGCAGTACTTC.

This clone was seen only once. V is TRBV6-6 and J is TRBJ2-2; 8 nucleotides agree with TRBD2. From germline, CDR1 is MNHNY and CDR2 SVGAGI (reference sequence). The CDR3 loop spans 15 amino acids. Trimming at V came to 7 bases and at J to 1 base, leaving 5 bases not matched to a gene. For the CDR3, the DNA is TGTGCCAGCAAACCTAGCGGGCAGAACACCGGGGAGCTGTTTTTT. Translation: CASKPSGQNTGELFF.